These 15 T cell receptor beta chains originate from one sample sequenced in a study of T cells in Graves' hyperthyroidism and ophthalmopathy. It was RNA transcripts that yielded the amplified TCR beta CDR3 regions. The HTBI primer set served for first-round RT-PCR of the TCR CDR3. TCRdb reanalysed the multiplex PCR reads using MiXCR and keeps one entry per CDR3 protein. The top ten hold approximately 54% of the sample, which has approximately 490,000 distinct CDR3 sequences, about 22% seen once. Specimen: blood. The receptors originated from a woman in her seventies with Graves' ophthalmopathy.

The V gene is TRBV20-1, the J gene TRBJ2-5, with no clear D. Between the trimmed V and J ends, which lost 0 bases and 2 bases, there was a span of 7 bases. The V gene's germline CDR1 is DFQATT and CDR2 SNEGSKA (reference sequence). The CDR3 extends over 13 amino acids. CDR3: CSARELGQETQYF. The CDR3, as DNA: TGCAGTGCTAGAGAGCTGGGACAAGAGACCCAGTACTTC.

Only one count was recorded for this clonotype. This may arise from a read error, as a much more abundant clone is one base away. The V gene is TRBV11-2, the J gene TRBJ2-3; 8 bases align to TRBD2. The CDR3 consists of 16 residues. Germline V gene sequence: CDR1 SGHAT, CDR2 FQNNGV. Unmatched junction bases numbered 12, after V lost 5 bases and J lost 5 bases. CDR3 in DNA: TGTGCCAGCAGCCCGGGACTAGTGGGAGTAGGAGATACGCAGTATTTT. As protein: CASSPGLVGVGDTQYF. Full variable domain (remainder filled in from reference TRBV11-2 and TRBJ2-3): EAGVAQSPRYKIIEKRQSVAFWCNPISGHATLYWYQQILGQGPKLLIQFQNNGVVDDSQLPKDRFSAERLKGVDSTLKIQPAKLEDSAVYLCASSPGLVGVGDTQYFGPGTRLTVL.

Note on this clonotype: One end of the junction is discordant with germline, which a read error may explain. The chain couples TRBV6-1 to TRBJ2-7; 12 bases line up with TRBD2. CDR1 is MNHNS, CDR2 SASEGT, per germline. The CDR3 covers 15 residues. In nucleotides, the CDR3 is TGTGCCATCAGTGAGACCCTAGCGGGAGGGTACGAGCAGTACTTC. This encodes CAISETLAGGYEQYF.

V is TRBV6-5 and J is TRBJ2-4, with TRBD1 as a possible D gene (7 bases). The CDR3 covers 15 residues. Germline V CDR1 and CDR2: MNHEY, SVGAGI. Trimming pared 2 bases from V and 2 bases from J, leaving 10 bases between. CDR3 DNA sequence: TGTGCCAGCAGTTACCCAGGGGGGACCAAAAACATTCAGTACTTC. As protein: CASSYPGGTKNIQYF.

This clonotype was counted between two and nine times. This chain joins TRBV7-9 and TRBJ2-5; D possibly corresponds to TRBD1 (6 bases). Germline lookup yields CDR1 SEHNR and CDR2 FQNEAQ (reference sequence). The CDR3 contains 14 residues. The germline V and J ends were trimmed by 1 base and 4 bases, with 10 bases remaining between them. CDR3 protein: CASSLGMGAETQYF. CDR3 nucleotide sequence: TGTGCCAGCAGCTTAGGCATGGGGGCAGAGACCCAGTACTTC.

This clonotype was detected ten times or more. The chain carries TRBV12-3 or TRBV12-4 and TRBJ2-1; possibly TRBD1 for D (6 bases). Trimming cost V 0 bases and J 7 bases, with 19 bases left between them. The CDR3 has 17 amino acids. The CDR3 DNA reads TGTGCCAGCAGTTTAGCGAACCCCGGGCAGGGGAAGAATGAGCAGTTCTTC. Encoded protein: CASSLANPGQGKNEQFF.

This clonotype occurred a few times. The J gene is TRBJ2-5, the V gene TRBV6-1; 8 bases map to TRBD1. V lost 6 bases and J lost 4; bases outside the gene matches: 10. Germline V lookup: CDR1 MNHNS, CDR2 SASEGT. CDR3 length equals 15 residues. The CDR3 here is CASRENRGARETQYF. The CDR3 DNA reads as TGTGCCAGCAGAGAAAACAGGGGGGCGAGAGAGACCCAGTACTTC.

This clonotype was recorded many times. J is TRBJ2-3 and V is TRBV2; 10 bases align to TRBD2. The CDR3 has 17 amino acids. CDR1 is SNHLY, CDR2 FYNNEI, per germline. Germline trimming cut 8 bases from V and 2 bases from J; bases unmatched to any gene: 13. In nucleotides, the CDR3 is TGTGCCAGCTCACTCTTCGTAGGACTAGCGGACACAGATACGCAGTATTTT. Translated, it gives CASSLFVGLADTDTQYF. Full variable domain (outside the CDR3, taken from reference TRBV2 and TRBJ2-3): EPEVTQTPSHQVTQMGQEVILRCVPISNHLYFYWYRQILGQKVEFLVSFYNNEISEKSEIFDDQFSVERPDGSNFTLKIRSTKLEDSAMYFCASSLFVGLADTDTQYFGPGTRLTVL.

This clonotype was counted at least ten times. V and J are TRBV2 and TRBJ1-1; no reliable D call. The CDR3 sequence is 14 residues long. CDR1 is SNHLY, CDR2 FYNNEI, per germline. Trimming stripped 4 bases from V and 1 base from J, with 10 bases between. This CDR3 reads CASSVLAGNTEAFF. Here the CDR3 DNA reads TGTGCCAGCAGTGTGTTGGCAGGGAACACTGAAGCTTTCTTT.

Only a few counts were recorded for this clonotype. V and J are TRBV6-1 and TRBJ2-7; 11 nucleotides align to TRBD1. The CDR3 runs 15 residues. The germline gives CDR1 MNHNS, CDR2 SASEGT. J gave up 2 bases and V 7 bases, and 7 bases lay outside the gene matches. The CDR3 loop reads CASNLPGQGAYEQYF. The CDR3 region has the DNA TGTGCCAGCAATCTCCCGGGACAGGGGGCCTACGAGCAGTACTTC.

V gene TRBV11-2 combines with J gene TRBJ1-5; D is perhaps TRBD1 (5 bases). Per the germline V gene, CDR1 is SGHAT and CDR2 is FQNNGV. Trimming removed 5 bases from V and 5 bases from J, with 13 bases in between. The CDR3 sequence is 14 residues long. Here the CDR3 DNA reads TGTGCCAGCAGCCGTATAGGGGTATATCAGCCCCAGCATTTT. This translates into CASSRIGVYQPQHF.

The rearrangement uses TRBV15 and TRBJ2-6; D assignment may be TRBD1 or TRBD2 (5 bases each). V was trimmed by 0 bases and J by 4 bases, leaving 7 bases between them. CDR3 length equals 15 residues. CDR1 is LNHNV, CDR2 YYDKDF, per germline (reference sequence). CDR3 DNA sequence: TGTGCCACCAGCAGAGACAGGGAGGGGGCCAACGTCCTGACTTTC. Residues: CATSRDREGANVLTF.

This rearrangement joins TRBV5-1 to TRBJ2-7; 10 bases are a match to TRBD2. CDR3 size: 15 residues. From germline, CDR1 is SGHRS and CDR2 YFSETQ. V lost 4 bases and J lost 7; bases outside the gene matches: 11. In DNA, the CDR3 is TGCGCCAGCAGCCCCCGACTCCTAGCGGGAGTTGAGCAGTACTTC. Its translation is CASSPRLLAGVEQYF.

This clonotype was counted a few times. The chain combines TRBV7-2 with TRBJ2-7; TRBD2 agrees at 11 bases. Germline CDR1 SGHTA, CDR2 FQGNSA. This CDR3 has 16 amino acids. Losses at the gene ends were 3 bases for V and 4 bases for J; bases not matched to a gene: 8. The CDR3 loop reads CASSFPRASGRYEQYF. The DNA for the CDR3 is TGTGCCAGCAGCTTCCCGAGGGCTAGCGGGAGGTACGAGCAGTACTTC.

The J gene is TRBJ2-7, the V gene TRBV20-1; TRBD2 aligns across 8 bases. In germline, CDR1 is DFQATT, CDR2 SNEGSKA (reference sequence). This CDR3 has 16 residues. With V trimmed by 6 bases and J by 3 bases, 16 bases remained unmatched. CDR3 nucleotides: TGCAGTGCCAGGGCCCAACTAGCGGATATTTACTACGAGCAGTACTTC. This sequence encodes CSARAQLADIYYEQYF.